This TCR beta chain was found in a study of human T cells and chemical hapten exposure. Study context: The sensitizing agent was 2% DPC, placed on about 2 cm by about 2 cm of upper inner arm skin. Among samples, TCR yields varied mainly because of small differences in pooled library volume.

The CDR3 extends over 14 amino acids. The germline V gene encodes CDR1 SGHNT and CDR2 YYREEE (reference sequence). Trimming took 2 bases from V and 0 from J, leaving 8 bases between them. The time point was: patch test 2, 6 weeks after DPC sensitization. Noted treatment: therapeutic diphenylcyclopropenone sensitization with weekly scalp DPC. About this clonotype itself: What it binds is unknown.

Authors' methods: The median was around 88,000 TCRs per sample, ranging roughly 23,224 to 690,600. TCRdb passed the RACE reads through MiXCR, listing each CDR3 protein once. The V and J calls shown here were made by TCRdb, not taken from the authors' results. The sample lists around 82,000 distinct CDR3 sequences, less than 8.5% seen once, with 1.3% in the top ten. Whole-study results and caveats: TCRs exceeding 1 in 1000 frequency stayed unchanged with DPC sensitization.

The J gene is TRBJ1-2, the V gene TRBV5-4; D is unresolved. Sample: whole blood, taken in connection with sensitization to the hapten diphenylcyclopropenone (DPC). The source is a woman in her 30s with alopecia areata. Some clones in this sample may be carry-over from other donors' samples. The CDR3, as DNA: TGTGCCAGCAGCTTTGCAGGAGCTAACTATGGCTACACCTTC. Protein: CASSFAGANYGYTF. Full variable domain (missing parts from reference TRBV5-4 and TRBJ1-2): ETGVTQSPTHLIKTRGQQVTLRCSSQSGHNTVSWYQQALGQGPQFIFQYYREEENGRGNFPPRFSGLQFPNYSSELNVNALELDDSALYLCASSFAGANYGYTFGSGTRLTVV.